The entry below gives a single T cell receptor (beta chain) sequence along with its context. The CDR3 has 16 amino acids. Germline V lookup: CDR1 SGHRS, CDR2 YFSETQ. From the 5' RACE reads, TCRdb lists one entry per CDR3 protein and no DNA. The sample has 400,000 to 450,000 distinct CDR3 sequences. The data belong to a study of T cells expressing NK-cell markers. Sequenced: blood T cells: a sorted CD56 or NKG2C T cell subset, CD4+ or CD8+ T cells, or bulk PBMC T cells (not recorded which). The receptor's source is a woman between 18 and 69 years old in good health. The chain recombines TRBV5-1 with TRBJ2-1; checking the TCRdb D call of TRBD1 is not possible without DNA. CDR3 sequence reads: CASGRGAGATNNEQFF. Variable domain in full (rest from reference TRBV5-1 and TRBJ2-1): KAGVTQTPRYLIKTRGQQVTLSCSPISGHRSVSWYQQTPGQGLQFLFEYFSETQRNKGNFPGRFSGRQFSNSRSEMNVSTLELGDSALYLCASGRGAGATNNEQFFGPGTRLTVL.